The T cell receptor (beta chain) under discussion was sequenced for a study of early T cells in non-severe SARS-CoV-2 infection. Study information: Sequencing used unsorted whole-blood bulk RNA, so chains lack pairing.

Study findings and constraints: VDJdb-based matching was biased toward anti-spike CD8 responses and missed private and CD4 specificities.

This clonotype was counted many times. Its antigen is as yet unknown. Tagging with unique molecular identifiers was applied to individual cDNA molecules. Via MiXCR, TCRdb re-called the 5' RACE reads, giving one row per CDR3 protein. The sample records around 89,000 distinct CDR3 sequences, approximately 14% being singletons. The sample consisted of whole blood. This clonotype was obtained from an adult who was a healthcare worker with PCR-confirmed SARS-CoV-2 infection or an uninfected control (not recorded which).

The DNA for the CDR3 is TGTGCCAGTAGTCGACAGGGGGCAGGGACCGGGGAGCTGTTTTTT. Its translation is CASSRQGAGTGELFF. The rearrangement links TRBV19 to TRBJ2-2; TRBD1 agrees at 10 bases. CDR1 is LNHDA, CDR2 SQIVND, per germline (reference sequence). This CDR3 is 15 amino acids long. The trim removed 5 bases at V and 5 bases at J, leaving 5 bases unmatched.